This TCR beta chain was identified during a study of T cell responses to AZD1222 COVID-19 vaccine (dated by TCRdb to the early 2020s). About the investigation overall: TCR sequencing was performed for 230 to 250 trial participants, of whom about 200 were given two doses of AZD1222 and roughly 25 were given two doses of MenACWY control vaccine. Trial participants were enrolled into age subgroups of 18-55, 56-69 and 70-plus years, which contained about 150, 28 and 57 TCR-sequenced participants, respectively. Overall results and qualifications from the work: No day 14 peak-response samples were available, so repertoires were characterized only after the peak T cell response. Nearly half of unique spike-specific TCRs reportedly recognized epitopes outside regions mutated in the B.1.351 and B.1.1.7 variants. CD4 TCRs associated with the vaccine covered the entire spike protein, and the dominant responses were in regions 160-218 and 743-854. Most participants were white British and females outnumbered males, and the authors suggested that clonal diversity may have been underestimated. Conclusions about previously exposed vaccinees are limited because only six or seven AZD1222 recipients were SARS-CoV-2 seropositive at baseline. The 56-69-year group was small, and its depth increase did not reach significance, likely because of low power. After two AZD1222 doses, both the breadth and the depth of spike-specific TCRs were significantly higher than at day 0 and than in MenACWY recipients.

As regards this clone: Its antigen is not yet known. Per-base quality was not reported, and no clone a single base away is much larger than it.

The CDR3 regions of human TCRbeta chains were subjected to immunosequencing. In the original analysis: TCRs in the repertoires were matched against a reference library of SARS-CoV-2-specific TCRs that had been generated with the MIRA antigen-specificity platform. Breadth was defined as the fraction of unique TCRs that were SARS-CoV-2-associated, and depth was defined as the fraction of total T cells that were SARS-CoV-2-associated. Using the MIRA data, each spike-specific TCR was assigned both to the spike region to which the TCR was reactive and to a CD4 or CD8 class. Log10-transformed breadth and depth values were compared by one-way ANOVA with Sidak's multiple comparisons tests. The source is immuneACCESS, and TCRdb retained only in-frame sequences with V and J called. Part of the clones is not carried over; for the studies checked, unresolved V genes explain less than half of this, and the remainder is unexplained. V, J and clone size reflect that table, while D and trimming were determined from the DNA. This sample holds fewer than 120,000 clones; roughly 90% were observed only once. The ten largest clones represent around 15% of the sample.

The time point tag for this specimen amounts to: about 28 days (+/-7) after the second vaccine dose. Because spike-specific TCR depth and breadth did not differ between the two schedules, AZD1222 recipients who got a second dose at roughly 4 weeks were pooled with those who got a second dose at roughly 12 weeks. Vaccinee samples came from UK trials COV001 and COV002, including a single-blind randomized controlled phase 2/3 trial of AZD1222 (ChAdOx1 nCoV-19) in healthy adults. For TCRbeta chain sequencing, PBMC samples from trial participants were taken at day 0 and at day 28 after the second dose. The CDR3 measures 15 amino acids from cysteine to phenylalanine. Only CDR3 DNA remains: 45 bases, in frame from the first base. CDR1 and CDR2 are drawn from the germline V gene: KGHSY, FQNENV. V gives up 4 bases and J gives up 0 bases, and the segment between their germline ends measures 10 bases.

The sequence is built from TRBV16 and TRBJ2-1; the D call is tentative, TRBD1 or TRBD2, as each matches 5 bases. The sequence was collected from an adult who received the AZD1222 COVID-19 vaccine. The sequences come from peripheral blood, collected 28 days after the second AZD1222 dose. The CDR3 region has the sequence CASSLGPSSYNEQFF. The nucleotides read TGTGCCAGCAGCCTGGGACCGAGCTCCTACAATGAGCAGTTCTTC. Supplemented by the reference TRBV16 and TRBJ2-1 proteins around the CDR3, the complete variable domain is GEEVAQTPKHLVRGEGQKAKLYCAPIKGHSYVFWYQQVLKNEFKFLISFQNENVFDETGMPKERFSAKCLPNSPCSLEIQATKLEDSAVYFCASSLGPSSYNEQFFGPGTRLTVL.